A selection of T cell receptor beta chains follows, all from one sample in a study of cytomegalovirus exposure and HLA in healthy donors. Repertoires were generated with immunoSEQ multiplex PCR, while TCRdb's copy carries only in-frame clones and drops some. The sample consists of 150,000 or so clones, 80% of them appearing once. The source material was PBMCs. The receptors derive from a middle-aged woman in good health and CMV-seropositive. The CDR3 runs from the conserved cysteine through the conserved F or W. D genes are given only for firm matches. Clone size appears in some rows only: once, few, many, or a class for an expanded clone.

V	J	size	D	CDR3	DNA
TRBV27	TRBJ2-7	NA	TRBD2	CASSPRTSGYEQYF	TGTGCCAGCAGTCCCAGGACTAGCGGATACGAGCAGTACTTC
TRBV5-4	TRBJ2-7	NA	TRBD1	CASSSTGTGKNYEQYF	TGTGCCAGCAGCTCAACCGGGACAGGGAAAAACTACGAGCAGTACTTC
TRBV2	TRBJ2-3	NA	NA	CASSEAQGGADTQYF	TGTGCCAGCAGTGAAGCGCAAGGGGGTGCAGATACGCAGTATTTT
TRBV5-1	TRBJ1-2	NA	NA	CASSLAPGVVNGYTF	TGCGCCAGCAGCTTGGCCCCGGGGGTGGTGAATGGCTACACCTTC
TRBV28	TRBJ2-7	NA	NA	CASSPSGQIYEQYF	TGTGCCAGCAGTCCATCCGGACAGATCTACGAGCAGTACTTC
TRBV27	TRBJ2-7	NA	TRBD2	CASSLPSGSYEQYF	TGTGCCAGCAGTTTGCCTAGCGGGAGTTACGAGCAGTACTTC
TRBV7-9	TRBJ2-3	NA	TRBD2	CASSLVGTSGTDTQYF	TGTGCCAGCAGCTTAGTGGGTACTAGCGGGACCGATACGCAGTATTTT
TRBV2	TRBJ2-5	NA	TRBD1	CASSVGTGGFLSGETQYF	TGTGCCAGCAGTGTTGGGACAGGGGGCTTTTTAAGTGGAGAGACCCAGTACTTC
TRBV10-2	TRBJ2-3	NA	TRBD2	CASSALLAGGTDTQYF	TGCGCCAGCAGTGCTCTACTAGCGGGAGGCACAGATACGCAGTATTTT
TRBV7-9	TRBJ1-4	NA	TRBD1	CASSKNRQGFRPNEKLFF	TGTGCCAGCAGCAAGAACCGACAGGGATTCCGTCCTAATGAAAAACTGTTTTTT
TRBV19	TRBJ1-1	few	NA	CASSIIPGVEAFF	TGTGCCAGTAGTATCATCCCCGGGGTTGAAGCTTTCTTT
TRBV14	TRBJ1-2	NA	NA	CASSQVQGTYGYTF	TGTGCCAGCAGCCAAGTCCAGGGCACCTATGGCTACACCTTC
TRBV18	TRBJ2-5	once	NA	CASSIRERKETQYF	TGTGCCAGCTCCATACGGGAGAGAAAAGAGACCCAGTACTTC
TRBV13	TRBJ2-7	NA	NA	CAESISYEQYF	TGTGCCGAGAGCATCTCCTACGAGCAGTACTTC
TRBV19	TRBJ1-1	few	TRBD1	CASSAGTGGTEAFF	TGTGCCAGTAGTGCTGGGACAGGGGGCACTGAAGCTTTCTTT
TRBV30	TRBJ2-3	NA	TRBD2	CAWSEASGSTDTQYF	TGTGCCTGGAGTGAGGCTAGCGGGAGCACAGATACGCAGTATTTT
TRBV2	TRBJ2-7	NA	NA	CASQSGGAVTYEQYF	TGTGCCAGCCAATCTGGGGGGGCCGTAACCTACGAGCAGTACTTC
TRBV19	TRBJ2-7	NA	NA	CASSETASSYEQYF	TGTGCCAGTAGCGAGACAGCAAGCTCCTACGAGCAGTACTTC
TRBV5-6	TRBJ1-1	NA	NA	CASSAGVRLGDTEAFF	TGTGCCAGCAGCGCAGGGGTGAGGTTAGGGGACACTGAAGCTTTCTTT
TRBV7-9	TRBJ1-1	NA	TRBD1	CASSLTGSGGPTEAFF	TGTGCCAGCAGCTTAACGGGTTCAGGGGGGCCCACTGAAGCTTTCTTT
TRBV20-1	TRBJ2-1	NA	NA	CSGTGGNEQFF	TGCAGTGGAACGGGCGGGAATGAGCAGTTCTTC
TRBV9	TRBJ2-3	NA	TRBD2	CASSALAGDTDTQYF	TGTGCCAGCAGCGCATTAGCGGGAGATACAGATACGCAGTATTTT
TRBV7-9	TRBJ2-7	NA	NA	CASSPRQSYEQYF	TGTGCCAGCAGCCCGAGACAGTCCTACGAGCAGTACTTC
TRBV18	TRBJ2-1	NA	NA	CASSPQTGWYNEQFF	TGTGCCAGCTCACCACAAACAGGGTGGTACAATGAGCAGTTCTTC
TRBV19	TRBJ1-1	NA	NA	CASSIRGILNTEAFF	TGTGCCAGTAGTATACGCGGGATCCTAAACACTGAAGCTTTCTTT
TRBV5-4	TRBJ2-7	NA	NA	CASSFMGGSYEQYF	TGTGCCAGCAGCTTTATGGGTGGGAGTTACGAGCAGTACTTC
TRBV28	TRBJ1-5	NA	TRBD1	CASSRRTGGNQPQHF	TGTGCCAGCAGTCGCCGGACAGGGGGTAATCAGCCCCAGCATTTT
TRBV7-3	TRBJ1-1	NA	TRBD1	CASSLGTGTEAFF	TGTGCCAGCAGCTTAGGGACAGGCACTGAAGCTTTCTTT
TRBV7-9	TRBJ2-1	NA	TRBD2	CASSDLSSGTPSYNEQFF	TGTGCCAGCAGCGACCTCTCGAGCGGGACCCCTTCCTACAATGAGCAGTTCTTC
TRBV6-1	TRBJ1-2	NA	NA	CASSEAGSYGYTF	TGTGCCAGCAGTGAAGCGGGCAGCTATGGCTACACCTTC
TRBV30	TRBJ1-5	NA	NA	CAWTPSSNQPQHF	TGTGCCTGGACCCCCTCTAGCAATCAGCCCCAGCATTTT
TRBV7-8	TRBJ2-7	NA	NA	CASSLAKPDSSYEQYF	TGTGCCAGCAGCTTAGCGAAGCCGGACAGCTCCTACGAGCAGTACTTC
TRBV7-2	TRBJ2-7	NA	NA	CASSLARTAAYEQYF	TGTGCCAGCAGCTTAGCACGGACAGCCGCCTACGAGCAGTACTTC
TRBV6-4	TRBJ2-2	NA	NA	CASSEEGTGELFF	TGTGCCAGCAGTGAGGAGGGCACCGGGGAGCTGTTTTTT
TRBV7-9	TRBJ2-7	NA	NA	CASVATRDNYYEQYF	TGTGCCAGCGTCGCTACCCGGGACAACTACTACGAGCAGTACTTC
TRBV6-1	TRBJ2-2	NA	NA	CASSRPREGAGELFF	TGTGCCAGCAGTCGCCCACGCGAAGGGGCCGGGGAGCTGTTTTTT
TRBV5-4	TRBJ1-1	NA	NA	CASSLAKEGFEAFF	TGTGCCAGCAGCTTGGCCAAGGAGGGGTTTGAAGCTTTCTTT
TRBV2	TRBJ2-3	NA	NA	CASSAQNSPTDTQYF	TGTGCCAGCAGTGCCCAGAACAGTCCCACAGATACGCAGTATTTT
TRBV7-9	TRBJ2-1	NA	TRBD2	CASSLLAGENEQFF	TGTGCCAGCAGCTTACTAGCGGGAGAAAATGAGCAGTTCTTC
TRBV7-8	TRBJ2-7	NA	TRBD2	CASSSGLAGAVSYEQYF	TGTGCCAGCAGCTCCGGACTAGCGGGAGCGGTCTCCTACGAGCAGTACTTC
TRBV7-6	TRBJ2-6	NA	NA	CASSPRWFSGANVLTF	TGTGCCAGCAGCCCCCGGTGGTTCTCTGGGGCCAACGTCCTGACTTTC
TRBV7-2	TRBJ2-7	NA	NA	CASSFGGSYEQYF	TGTGCCAGCAGCTTCGGGGGTTCCTACGAGCAGTACTTC
TRBV11-2	TRBJ2-1	NA	NA	CASSLERNSYNEQFF	TGTGCCAGCAGCTTAGAGAGAAACTCCTACAATGAGCAGTTCTTC
TRBV5-1	TRBJ1-1	NA	NA	CASSLTRETTEAFF	TGCGCCAGCAGCTTGACGAGGGAGACCACTGAAGCTTTCTTT
TRBV7-9	TRBJ2-1	NA	TRBD2	CASSPSGAYNEQFF	TGTGCCAGCAGCCCTAGCGGGGCCTACAATGAGCAGTTCTTC
TRBV21-1	TRBJ2-7	NA	NA	CASSILSGSSWEQYF	TGTGCCAGCAGCATACTTAGCGGGTCCTCCTGGGAGCAGTACTTC